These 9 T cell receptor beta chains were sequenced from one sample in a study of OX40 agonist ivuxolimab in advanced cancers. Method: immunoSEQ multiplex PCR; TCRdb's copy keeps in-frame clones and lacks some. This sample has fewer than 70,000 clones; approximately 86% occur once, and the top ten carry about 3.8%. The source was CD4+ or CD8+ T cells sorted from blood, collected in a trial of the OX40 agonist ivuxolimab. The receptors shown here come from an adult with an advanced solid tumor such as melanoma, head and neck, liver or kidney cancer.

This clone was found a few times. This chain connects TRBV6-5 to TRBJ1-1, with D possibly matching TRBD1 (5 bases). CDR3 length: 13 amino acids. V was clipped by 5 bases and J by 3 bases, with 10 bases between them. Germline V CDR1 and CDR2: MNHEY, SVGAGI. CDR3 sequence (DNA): TGTGCCAGCAGTCCCTGGGGGGACACTGAAGCTTTCTTT. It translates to CASSPWGDTEAFF.

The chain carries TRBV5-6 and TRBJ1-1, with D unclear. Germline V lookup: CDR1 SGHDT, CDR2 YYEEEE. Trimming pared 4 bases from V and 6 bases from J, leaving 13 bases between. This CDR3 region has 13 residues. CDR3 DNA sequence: TGTGCCAGCAGCCCCGGGTTGGGGTCTGAAGCTTTCTTT. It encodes CASSPGLGSEAFF.

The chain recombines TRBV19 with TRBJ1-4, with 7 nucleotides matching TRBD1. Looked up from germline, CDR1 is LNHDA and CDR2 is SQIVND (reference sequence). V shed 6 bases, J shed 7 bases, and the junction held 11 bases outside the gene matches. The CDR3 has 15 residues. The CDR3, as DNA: TGTGCCAGTAGGAGCGGACAGGTGAAAAGTGAAAAACTGTTTTTT. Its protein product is CASRSGQVKSEKLFF.

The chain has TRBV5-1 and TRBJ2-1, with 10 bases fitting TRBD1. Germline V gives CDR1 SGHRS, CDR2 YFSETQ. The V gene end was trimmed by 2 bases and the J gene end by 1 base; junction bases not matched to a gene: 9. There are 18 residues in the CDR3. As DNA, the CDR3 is TGCGCCAGCAGCTTCTCCCCCGCGGACAGGGGGTCCTACAATGAGCAGTTCTTC. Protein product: CASSFSPADRGSYNEQFF.

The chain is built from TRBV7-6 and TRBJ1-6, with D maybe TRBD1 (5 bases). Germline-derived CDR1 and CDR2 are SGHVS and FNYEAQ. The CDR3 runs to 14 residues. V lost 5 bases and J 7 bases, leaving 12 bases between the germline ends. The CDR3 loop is CASSPQGGNSPLHF. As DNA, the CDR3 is TGTGCCAGCAGCCCCCAGGGCGGGAATTCACCCCTCCACTTT.

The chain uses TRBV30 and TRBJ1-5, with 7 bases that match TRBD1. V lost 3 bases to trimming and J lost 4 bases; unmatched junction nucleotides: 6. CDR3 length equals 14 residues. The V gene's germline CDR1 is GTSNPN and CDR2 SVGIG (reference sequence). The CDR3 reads CAWSTGRGNQPQHF. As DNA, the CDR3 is TGTGCCTGGAGCACGGGCAGGGGGAATCAGCCCCAGCATTTT.

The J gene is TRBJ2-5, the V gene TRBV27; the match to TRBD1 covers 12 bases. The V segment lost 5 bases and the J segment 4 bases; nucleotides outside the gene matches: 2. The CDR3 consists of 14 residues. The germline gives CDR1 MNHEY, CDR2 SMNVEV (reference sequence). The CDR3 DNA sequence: TGTGCCAGCAGTCGGGACAGGGGGCGAGAGACCCAGTACTTC. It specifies CASSRDRGRETQYF.

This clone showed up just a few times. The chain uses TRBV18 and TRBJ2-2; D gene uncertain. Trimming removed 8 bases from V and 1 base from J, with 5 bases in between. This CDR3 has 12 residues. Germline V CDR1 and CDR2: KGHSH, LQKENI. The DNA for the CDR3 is TGTGCCAGCCACAAGAACACCGGGGAGCTGTTTTTT. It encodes CASHKNTGELFF.

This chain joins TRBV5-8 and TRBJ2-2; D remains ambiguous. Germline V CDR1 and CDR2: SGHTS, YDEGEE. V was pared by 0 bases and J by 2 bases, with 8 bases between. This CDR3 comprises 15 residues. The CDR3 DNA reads TGTGCCAGCAGCTTGGTTCCGGGTAACACCGGGGAGCTGTTTTTT. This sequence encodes CASSLVPGNTGELFF. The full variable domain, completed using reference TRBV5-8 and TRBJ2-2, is EAGVTQSPTHLIKTRGQQATLRCSPISGHTSVYWYQQALGLGLQFLLWYDEGEERNRGNFPPRFSGRQFPNYSSELNVNALELEDSALYLCASSLVPGNTGELFFGEGSRLTVL.